The 23 T cell receptor beta chains below come from one sample, sequenced in a study of shared clonotypes between healthy human individuals. The data were produced by immunoSEQ multiplex PCR, yet TCRdb's version contains in-frame clones alone and is incomplete. Altogether about 2,500,000 clones are present, about 92% being singletons, with the ten largest covering around 0.14%. Input material: naive CD4+ T cells sorted from blood. Subset indicated: CD45RA+ positively selected. These receptors were collected from a man younger than 35 in good health.

V and J are TRBV10-3 and TRBJ2-7; D possibly corresponds to TRBD1 (6 bases). Germline V CDR1 and CDR2: ENHRY, SYGVKD. The CDR3 extends over 15 amino acids. The V gene lost 10 bases and the J gene lost 2 bases, with 21 bases spanning the gap. The CDR3 spells CATASLGQNTYEQYF. DNA for the CDR3: TGTGCCACCGCCTCGCTAGGACAGAACACCTACGAGCAGTACTTC.

This sequence joins TRBV28 and TRBJ2-6; D unresolved. This CDR3 comprises 16 residues. Trimming stripped 8 bases from V and 0 bases from J, with 14 bases between. Germline values: CDR1 MDHEN, CDR2 SYDVKM. Written as DNA, the CDR3 is TGTGCCAGCGGTACTTTCGGTAGCTCTGGGGCCAACGTCCTGACTTTC. It encodes CASGTFGSSGANVLTF. The full variable domain, completed using reference TRBV28 and TRBJ2-6, is DVKVTQSSRYLVKRTGEKVFLECVQDMDHENMFWYRQDPGLGLRLIYFSYDVKMKEKGDIPEGYSVSREKKERFSLILESASTNQTSMYLCASGTFGSSGANVLTFGAGSRLTVL.

The V call is TRBV27, the J call TRBJ1-6, with D possibly being TRBD1 (5 bases). V was cut by 6 bases and J by 9 bases, with 18 bases left in between. Germline V gene data show CDR1 as MNHEY and CDR2 as SMNVEV (reference sequence). This CDR3 spans 15 amino acids. The DNA for the CDR3 is TGTGCCAGCAGCCCAGGGTCCTTCGGACGTTCACCCCTCCACTTT. Its translation is CASSPGSFGRSPLHF.

CDR3 in amino acids: CAISASTVLYEQYF. The CDR3 nucleotides are TGTGCCATCAGTGCATCGACAGTGCTTTACGAGCAGTACTTC. This sequence joins TRBV10-3 and TRBJ2-7, with a possible D match to TRBD1 (5 bases). The V end lost 4 bases, the J end lost 4 bases, and 14 bases lay between the germline ends. The CDR3 totals 14 residues. Germline values: CDR1 ENHRY, CDR2 SYGVKD.

This clone showed up just a few times. Additional DNA sequences in this sample encode the identical CDR3. V usage is TRBV2 and J usage is TRBJ1-2; no clear D gene. Germline V gene data show CDR1 as SNHLY and CDR2 as FYNNEI. Trimming stripped 3 bases from V and 5 bases from J, with 4 bases between. The CDR3 extends over 11 amino acids. This chain's CDR3 is CASSDGYGYTF. The CDR3 nucleotides read TGTGCCAGCAGTGATGGGTATGGCTACACCTTC.

As concerns this clone: Other DNA sequences of this sample code for an identical CDR3. This chain uses TRBV5-1 with TRBJ2-1; TRBD2 might be the D (6 bases). Germline assignment: CDR1 SGHRS and CDR2 YFSETQ. The CDR3 runs 12 residues. The V end lost 3 bases, the J end lost 8 bases, and 9 bases lay between the germline ends. As DNA, the CDR3 is TGCGCCAGCAGCTCGCCTAGCGATGAGCAGTTCTTC. Protein: CASSSPSDEQFF.

The V gene is TRBV18, the J gene TRBJ1-1; 8 positions match TRBD1. CDR1 is KGHSH, CDR2 LQKENI, per germline. The CDR3 runs 14 residues. The V segment lost 3 bases and the J segment 6 bases; nucleotides outside the gene matches: 6. The CDR3: CASSPGTGKSEAFF. DNA of the CDR3: TGTGCCAGCTCACCCGGGACAGGAAAATCTGAAGCTTTCTTT.

As for this clone: At the DNA level, this CDR3 is encoded by other sequences in the same sample as well. The chain has TRBV5-1 and TRBJ2-1, with D unresolved. CDR3 length equals 12 residues. In germline, CDR1 is SGHRS, CDR2 YFSETQ. V gave up 7 bases and J gave up 7 bases, with 12 bases separating them. DNA of the CDR3: TGCGCCAGCTCTGTTGGGGATAATGAGCAGTTCTTC. Protein sequence: CASSVGDNEQFF. Combining the CDR3 with reference TRBV5-1 and TRBJ2-1 gives the whole variable domain KAGVTQTPRYLIKTRGQQVTLSCSPISGHRSVSWYQQTPGQGLQFLFEYFSETQRNKGNFPGRFSGRQFSNSRSEMNVSTLELGDSALYLCASSVGDNEQFFGPGTRLTVL.

J is TRBJ1-4 and V is TRBV6-6; 8 bases fit TRBD1. CDR1 is MNHNY, CDR2 SVGAGI, per germline (reference sequence). The V gene end was trimmed by 6 bases and the J gene end by 8 bases; junction bases not matched to a gene: 8. There are 14 residues in the CDR3. CDR3 nucleotides: TGTGCCAGCAGATCCACAGGGGGAGGCGAAAAACTGTTTTTT. It specifies CASRSTGGGEKLFF.

V usage is TRBV6-5 and J usage is TRBJ2-7, with TRBD2 matching 8 bases. Germline CDR1 MNHEY, CDR2 SVGAGI. This CDR3 region has 11 residues. J was trimmed by 5 bases and V by 10 bases; bases with no gene match: 4. CDR3 amino acids: CATRTSHEQYF. The CDR3 nucleotides are TGTGCCACCAGGACTAGCCACGAGCAGTACTTC.

This clone was seen only once. This chain links TRBV5-1 with TRBJ2-2, with 8 positions matching TRBD2. CDR3 size: 17 residues. With 4 bases clipped from V and 6 bases from J, the junction kept 14 bases outside the gene matches. Germline loops: CDR1 SGHRS, CDR2 YFSETQ. CDR3 protein: CASSRSFAGGPPGELFF. DNA for the CDR3: TGCGCCAGCAGCAGGAGCTTTGCGGGGGGCCCACCCGGGGAGCTGTTTTTT.

The chain employs TRBV6-5 and TRBJ2-5; D is undetermined. V lost 5 bases to trimming and J lost 5 bases, with 9 bases between them. CDR1 and CDR2 from the germline V gene are MNHEY and SVGAGI. The CDR3 length is 12 residues. CDR3 sequence reads: CASSTYGETQYF. Here the CDR3 DNA reads TGTGCCAGCAGTACATACGGGGAGACCCAGTACTTC.

In nucleotides, the CDR3 is TGTGCCAGCAGCGTATTGTGGGGGCAGTACTTC. Translating it yields CASSVLWGQYF. This chain connects TRBV9 to TRBJ2-7; D not certain. This CDR3 spans 11 amino acids. Germline CDR1 SGDLS, CDR2 YYNGEE. V was cut by 1 base and J by 9 bases, with 8 bases left in between.

This clone was detected once. This chain uses TRBV4-2 with TRBJ2-7, with D perhaps TRBD1 (6 bases). From germline, CDR1 is LGHNA and CDR2 YNFKEQ. V was cut by 4 bases and J by 3 bases, with 10 bases left in between. The CDR3 length is 13 residues. CDR3 region: CASSPETGYEQYF. The DNA for the CDR3 is TGTGCCAGCAGCCCCGAGACAGGCTACGAGCAGTACTTC.

The gene calls are TRBV5-1 and TRBJ2-3; TRBD1 aligns across 8 bases. Per the germline V gene, CDR1 is SGHRS and CDR2 is YFSETQ. CDR3 length: 16 residues. With V trimmed by 0 bases and J by 2 bases, 5 bases remained unmatched. CDR3 region: CASSLAPGGHTDTQYF. The CDR3 DNA reads TGCGCCAGCAGCTTGGCCCCAGGGGGCCACACAGATACGCAGTATTTT.

The V and J genes are TRBV7-2 and TRBJ1-1; 8 bases fit TRBD1. The ends lost 4 bases at V and 5 bases at J; junction bases unmatched: 12. CDR3 length: 16 amino acids. In germline, CDR1 is SGHTA, CDR2 FQGNSA. In nucleotides, the CDR3 is TGTGCCAGCAGCTCCCGGGGGTTACAGGGGGGAACTGAAGCTTTCTTT. Its protein is CASSSRGLQGGTEAFF.

V and J are TRBV4-2 and TRBJ1-4, with TRBD1 identical over 7 bases. CDR3 length: 18 residues. Germline CDR1 and CDR2: LGHNA and YNFKEQ. Losses at the gene ends were 5 bases for V and 3 bases for J; bases not matched to a gene: 15. The CDR3: CASSVPLPQGVANEKLFF. The CDR3 DNA is TGTGCCAGCAGCGTACCCTTACCGCAGGGGGTCGCTAATGAAAAACTGTTTTTT.

The count of this clone is one. The junction departs from germline at one end; a sequencing error may be responsible. This rearrangement joins TRBV5-1 to TRBJ2-4; D could derive from TRBD1 or TRBD2 (6 bases each). The germline gives CDR1 SGHRS, CDR2 YFSETQ. This CDR3 spans 14 amino acids. CDR3 DNA: TGCGCCAGCAGCTTGGAGGGGGAGGCGAAATCCCCGTTCTTC. It codes for CASSLEGEAKSPFF.

The chain joins TRBV28 to TRBJ2-3, with D possibly TRBD1 on 5 matching bases. CDR3 length: 15 amino acids. V was cut by 5 bases and J by 4 bases, with 16 bases left in between. Germline CDR1 and CDR2: MDHEN and SYDVKM. The CDR3 DNA follows: TGTGCCAGCAGTCTTGTCCCCCAGGGTTCAGATACGCAGTATTTT. Encoded protein: CASSLVPQGSDTQYF.

V is TRBV6-6 and J is TRBJ1-1, with D perhaps matching TRBD1 (6 bases). The ends were cut back, 10 bases at V and 1 base at J, with 16 bases in the middle. The CDR3 extends over 14 amino acids. From germline, CDR1 is MNHNY and CDR2 SVGAGI (reference sequence). The CDR3 nucleotides are TGTGCCACCGTATTGACACAGGGGAACACTGAAGCTTTCTTT. Amino acids: CATVLTQGNTEAFF.

This clone was found a few times. Within the sample, other DNA sequences also encode this same CDR3. The rearrangement uses TRBV18 and TRBJ2-7; D is undetermined. The CDR3 length is 14 residues. The V end lost 4 bases, the J end lost 0 bases, and 10 bases lay between the germline ends. In germline, CDR1 is KGHSH, CDR2 LQKENI. This chain's CDR3 is CASSQGRSSYEQYF. Written as DNA, the CDR3 is TGTGCCAGCTCACAAGGACGGAGCTCCTACGAGCAGTACTTC.

J is TRBJ2-3 and V is TRBV11-2; D is unresolved. V was trimmed by 3 bases and J by 0 bases, leaving 7 bases between them. The germline V gene has CDR1 SGHAT and CDR2 FQNNGV. There are 14 residues in the CDR3. The CDR3 loop reads CASSFSLSTDTQYF. The CDR3 DNA is TGTGCCAGCAGCTTCAGTCTCAGCACAGATACGCAGTATTTT. The full variable domain, in which reference TRBV11-2 and TRBJ2-3 provide the parts outside the CDR3, is EAGVAQSPRYKIIEKRQSVAFWCNPISGHATLYWYQQILGQGPKLLIQFQNNGVVDDSQLPKDRFSAERLKGVDSTLKIQPAKLEDSAVYLCASSFSLSTDTQYFGPGTRLTVL.

Note on this clone: This sample includes further DNA sequences coding for the same CDR3. The chain joins TRBV4-3 to TRBJ2-2; D possibly matches TRBD1 or TRBD2 (6 bases each). The CDR3 has 15 residues. CDR1 and CDR2 (germline): LGHNA, YSLEER. V lost 0 bases, J lost 5 bases, and 10 bases lay in between. The CDR3 reads CASSQEGGGTGELFF. The CDR3 nucleotides are TGCGCCAGCAGCCAAGAAGGAGGGGGTACCGGGGAGCTGTTTTTT.